The 25 T cell receptor beta chains below come from one sample, sequenced in a study of blood T cells in healthy people across ages (dated by TCRdb to the mid-2010s). The library came from 5' RACE. Sequenced using an Illumina HiSeq 2500. A second about 7 to 11 cycle PCR used a sample-barcoded 5' primer and a J-beta primer mix. TCRdb reanalyzed the raw reads on its own, using fastp at Q25 for trimming and MiXCR for clone calling, and kept in-frame beta chains. Duplicate CDR3 protein sequences are folded into a single record with the most common DNA and genes. A total of about 1 million distinct CDR3 sequences appear in this sample, roughly 45% of them only once. Approximately 20% of the sample belongs to the ten largest clones. Sequencing was carried out using blood. The receptors stem from a woman aged 55-70 years in good health.

This clonotype was detected a few times. The chain has TRBV9 and TRBJ2-3, with D uncertain. This CDR3 has 13 amino acids. From germline, CDR1 is SGDLS and CDR2 YYNGEE. Trimming took 0 bases from V and 6 from J, leaving 8 bases between them. The CDR3 DNA follows: TGTGCCAGCAGCGTAGGCTTGGGCGATACGCAGTATTTT. This gives the protein CASSVGLGDTQYF.

This chain joins TRBV12-3 or TRBV12-4 and TRBJ2-1, with TRBD2 matching 7 bases. The V and J ends lost 4 bases and 5 bases, in that order; junction bases with no gene match: 11. This CDR3 has 16 residues. CDR3 loop: CASSWRQGLADNEQFF. CDR3 DNA: TGTGCCAGCAGTTGGAGACAAGGGCTAGCGGACAATGAGCAGTTCTTC.

The V gene is TRBV12-3 or TRBV12-4, the J gene TRBJ2-3, with TRBD2 matching 11 bases. This CDR3 contains 15 residues. The ends lost 10 bases at V and 6 bases at J; junction bases unmatched: 12. The CDR3 is CATLTSGGRRDTQYF. The CDR3 DNA is TGTGCCACGCTCACTAGCGGGGGACGGCGGGATACGCAGTATTTT.

The chain joins TRBV6-1 to TRBJ2-3; D is perhaps TRBD2 (5 bases). Germline CDR1 is MNHNS and CDR2 is SASEGT. Trimming took 3 bases from V and 4 from J, leaving 14 bases between them. This CDR3 region has 15 residues. CDR3 coding DNA: TGTGCCAGCAGTGATATTGGCGGGTACGCAGATACGCAGTATTTT. Residues: CASSDIGGYADTQYF.

The V call is TRBV27, the J call TRBJ1-1; TRBD1 aligns across 7 bases. The CDR3 loop spans 13 amino acids. J gave up 7 bases and V 5 bases, and 7 bases lay outside the gene matches. CDR1 is MNHEY, CDR2 SMNVEV, per germline (reference sequence). CDR3 coding DNA: TGTGCCAGCAGTAGCCGGGACAGACGTGAAGCTTTCTTT. Protein sequence: CASSSRDRREAFF.

Comments on this clonotype: Mismatch with germline at one junction end may stem from a read error. The V call is TRBV6-6, the J call TRBJ2-1; no clear D gene. The CDR3 covers 17 residues. CDR1 and CDR2 (germline): MNHNY, SVGAGI (reference sequence). CDR3 in amino acids: CVSSYHPTTVGYNEQFF. CDR3 bases: TGTGTCAGCAGTTACCACCCAACTACAGTGGGTTACAATGAGCAGTTCTTC.

CDR3 DNA sequence: TGTGCCAGCAGGAACATGGTTAGCGTACAAGCCTACAATGAGCAGTTCTTC. Translating it yields CASRNMVSVQAYNEQFF. The chain combines TRBV28 with TRBJ2-1; D is possibly TRBD2 (5 bases). Germline lookup yields CDR1 MDHEN and CDR2 SYDVKM. Trimming shortened V by 6 bases and J by 2 bases, and 20 bases separated the two germline ends. The CDR3 totals 17 residues.

CDR3 nucleotides: TGCGCCAGCAGCCAAGATGGGCGGGTCCTGACTTTC. It codes for CASSQDGRVLTF. The rearrangement uses TRBV4-1 and TRBJ2-6; D is unclear. CDR3 length: 12 amino acids. V lost 0 bases, J lost 13 bases, and 7 bases lay in between. The germline V gene encodes CDR1 MGHRA and CDR2 YSYEKL.

This chain links TRBV20-1 with TRBJ2-3; 11 nucleotides match TRBD2. CDR1 is DFQATT and CDR2 is SNEGSKA in the germline V gene (reference sequence). The CDR3 consists of 18 residues. V lost 1 base to trimming and J lost 6 bases; unmatched junction nucleotides: 15. The CDR3 region is CSARGYFGLAGVWDTQYF. For the CDR3, the DNA is TGCAGTGCTAGAGGTTATTTCGGACTAGCGGGCGTGTGGGATACGCAGTATTTT.

The gene calls are TRBV20-1 and TRBJ1-1; D is unclear. Germline loops: CDR1 DFQATT, CDR2 SNEGSKA (reference sequence). This CDR3 is built from 10 residues. V dropped 8 bases and J dropped 4 bases, with 8 bases sitting between them. The CDR3 loop reads CSPLGTEAFF. The CDR3 DNA reads TGCAGTCCTCTTGGCACTGAAGCTTTCTTT.

The V call is TRBV14, the J call TRBJ2-3; D may be TRBD1 or TRBD2 (5 bases each). CDR1 and CDR2 from the germline V gene are SGHDN and FVKESK. V was trimmed by 2 bases and J by 7 bases, leaving 19 bases between them. The CDR3 has 16 amino acids. The CDR3 spells CASSQNPRGSLYTQYF. In DNA, the CDR3 is TGTGCCAGCAGCCAAAATCCACGGGGCTCCCTTTATACGCAGTATTTT.

This sequence joins TRBV5-6 and TRBJ1-4, with unresolved D. Germline CDR1 and CDR2: SGHDT and YYEEEE. Trimming pared 0 bases from V and 8 bases from J, leaving 8 bases between. This CDR3 has 13 residues. CDR3 sequence: CASSLDREEKLFF. The CDR3 DNA reads TGTGCCAGCAGCTTGGATAGGGAAGAAAAACTGTTTTTT.

The V call is TRBV2, the J call TRBJ2-2; no firm D call. CDR3 length: 14 residues. Trimming pared 4 bases from V and 6 bases from J, leaving 12 bases between. The germline V gene has CDR1 SNHLY and CDR2 FYNNEI. CDR3 protein: CASSAVNRAGELFF. In DNA form, the CDR3 reads TGTGCCAGCAGTGCCGTAAATCGGGCCGGGGAGCTGTTTTTT.

The J gene is TRBJ2-7, the V gene TRBV11-2; D remains unclear. Trimming took off 5 bases at V and 7 bases at J, with 9 bases between the two ends. Germline lookup yields CDR1 SGHAT and CDR2 FQNNGV. The CDR3 covers 11 residues. The CDR3 reads CASSNTREQYF. The CDR3 DNA is TGTGCCAGCAGCAACACTCGGGAGCAGTACTTC.

The chain has TRBV30 and TRBJ1-4; D is unresolved. Germline CDR1 and CDR2: GTSNPN and SVGIG (reference sequence). There are 14 residues in the CDR3. Trimming took 1 base from V and 1 from J, leaving 7 bases between them. CDR3 DNA sequence: TGTGCCTGGAGTGGGGATTTAACTAATGAAAAACTGTTTTTT. The encoded protein is CAWSGDLTNEKLFF. The full variable domain, completed using reference TRBV30 and TRBJ1-4, is SQTIHQWPATLVQPVGSPLSLECTVEGTSNPNLYWYRQAAGRGLQLLFYSVGIGQISSEVPQNLSASRPQDRQFILSSKKLLLSDSGFYLCAWSGDLTNEKLFFGSGTQLSVL.

This chain connects TRBV12-3 or TRBV12-4 to TRBJ1-1; TRBD1 matches at 7 bases. CDR3 length: 13 amino acids. V gave up 8 bases and J gave up 1 base; unmatched junction bases: 4. The CDR3 region is CASATGSNTEAFF. The CDR3 DNA reads as TGTGCCAGCGCGACAGGGTCGAACACTGAAGCTTTCTTT.

This chain links TRBV2 with TRBJ1-4, with a weak D call TRBD1 (6 bases). With 1 base removed from V and 3 bases from J, the gap between germline ends came to 9 bases. Germline assignment: CDR1 SNHLY and CDR2 FYNNEI. CDR3 length equals 15 residues. CDR3 sequence reads: CASSEGRGANEKLFF. The CDR3 DNA is TGTGCCAGCAGTGAAGGCAGGGGAGCTAATGAAAAACTGTTTTTT.

V is TRBV29-1 and J is TRBJ2-5; 7 bases map to TRBD2. The last part of the DNA fits TRBJ2-7 better; the J call may be wrong. The CDR3 contains 14 residues. Germline loops: CDR1 SQVTM, CDR2 ANQGSEA. The CDR3 sequence: CSAQEWEGPYEQYF. CDR3 in DNA: TGCAGCGCACAAGAGTGGGAGGGCCCCTACGAGCAGTACTTC.

This clonotype showed up just a few times. The genes are TRBV29-1 and TRBJ2-5; the match to TRBD1 covers 10 bases. The junction had 4 bases not matched to a gene; V was cut back by 4 bases and J by 5 bases. The CDR3 consists of 13 residues. Germline V gives CDR1 SQVTM, CDR2 ANQGSEA. The CDR3, as DNA: TGCAGCGTTGTGGGACAGGGGATGGAGACCCAGTACTTC. This gives the protein CSVVGQGMETQYF.

V is TRBV28 and J is TRBJ2-2; unclear D gene. From germline, CDR1 is MDHEN and CDR2 SYDVKM. The V and J ends lost 9 bases and 5 bases respectively, with 10 bases between them. CDR3 length equals 12 residues. This chain's CDR3 is CASGMGTGELFF. CDR3 nucleotide sequence: TGTGCCAGTGGAATGGGGACCGGGGAGCTGTTTTTT.

The CDR3 reads CASSLGVGRERTYNEQYF. For the CDR3, the DNA is TGTGCCAGCAGTTTAGGTGTGGGGCGGGAGAGGACCTACAATGAGCAGTACTTC. This rearrangement joins TRBV28 to TRBJ2-1; 7 nucleotides match TRBD2. The end of the DNA fits TRBJ2-7 better, so the J call may be wrong. Germline V gene lookup returns CDR1 MDHEN and CDR2 SYDVKM. The CDR3 covers 18 residues.

The rearrangement joins TRBV6-5 to TRBJ1-2; the D is unclear. Germline V gene sequence: CDR1 MNHEY, CDR2 SVGAGI. Trimming pared 2 bases from V and 2 bases from J, leaving 6 bases between. This CDR3 contains 13 residues. The CDR3 loop reads CASSYVGNYGYTF. Here the CDR3 DNA reads TGTGCCAGCAGTTACGTGGGGAACTATGGCTACACCTTC.

The V call is TRBV7-2, the J call TRBJ2-7; 13 nucleotides align to TRBD2. The junction had 13 bases not matched to a gene; V was cut back by 1 base and J by 7 bases. This CDR3 is built from 18 residues. The germline V gene has CDR1 SGHTA and CDR2 FQGNSA. CDR3 region: CASSLGWTSGSFYNEQYF. The CDR3 nucleotides read TGTGCCAGCAGCTTAGGGTGGACTAGCGGGAGTTTCTACAATGAGCAGTACTTC.

The chain links TRBV5-1 to TRBJ2-7, with D perhaps matching TRBD2 (6 bases). Trimming left V 2 bases short and J 0 bases short, with 12 bases between. CDR1 SGHRS and CDR2 YFSETQ come from the germline V gene. CDR3 length equals 15 residues. The CDR3 coding sequence is TGCGCCAGCAGCTTATGGGGGGAAGACTCCTACGAGCAGTACTTC. Translating it yields CASSLWGEDSYEQYF.

The chain combines TRBV29-1 with TRBJ1-2; D remains unclear. Germline-derived CDR1 and CDR2 are SQVTM and ANQGSEA. V lost 7 bases and J 8 bases, leaving 14 bases between the germline ends. CDR3 size: 11 residues. CDR3 DNA sequence: TGCAGCGCACTGGGCGGCGGGGGCTACACCTTC. This translates into CSALGGGGYTF.